Below, 5 T cell receptor beta chains from the same sample are listed, as sequenced in a study of blood T cells in healthy people across ages. Using a J-beta primer mix together with a sample-barcoded 5' primer, a second PCR was run for roughly 7 to 11 cycles. Via MiXCR, TCRdb re-called the 5' RACE reads, giving one row per CDR3 protein. The sample consists of 600,000 or so distinct CDR3 sequences, around 48% of them appearing once. The sequenced sample consisted of blood. Receptors originate from an older man in good health.

This chain joins TRBV7-2 and TRBJ2-7; 12 nucleotides match TRBD2. The ends lost 5 bases at V and 7 bases at J; junction bases unmatched: 9. The CDR3 loop spans 15 amino acids. From germline, CDR1 is SGHTA and CDR2 FQGNSA. CDR3 in amino acids: CASSPTSGRTNEQYF. The CDR3 DNA follows: TGTGCCAGCAGCCCGACTAGCGGGAGAACTAATGAGCAGTACTTC.

The rearrangement links TRBV7-9 to TRBJ1-2, with a possible D match to TRBD1 (5 bases). Trimming pared 1 base from V and 7 bases from J, leaving 16 bases between. The CDR3 consists of 15 residues. The germline V gene has CDR1 SEHNR and CDR2 FQNEAQ (reference sequence). The CDR3 nucleotides read TGTGCCAGCAGCTTAGGCGCTCCAGGGTTAGGTGGCTACACCTTC. Protein: CASSLGAPGLGGYTF. The whole variable domain, filled in from reference TRBV7-9 and TRBJ1-2, reads DTGVSQNPRHKITKRGQNVTFRCDPISEHNRLYWYRQTLGQGPEFLTYFQNEAQLEKSRLLSDRFSAERPKGSFSTLEIQRTEQGDSAMYLCASSLGAPGLGGYTFGSGTRLTVV.

V is TRBV7-3 and J is TRBJ1-5; tentatively, D is TRBD1 (5 bases). Trimming removed 5 bases from V and 2 bases from J, with 13 bases in between. In germline, CDR1 is SGHTA, CDR2 FQGTGA. There are 15 residues in the CDR3. DNA for the CDR3: TGTGCCAGCAGCCCGGGACGGGTGGGCAATCAGCCCCAGCATTTT. Translating it yields CASSPGRVGNQPQHF.

The table lists this clonotype with a count of one. V usage is TRBV2 and J usage is TRBJ1-2; perhaps TRBD1 as D (5 bases). This CDR3 is built from 13 residues. Per germline, CDR1 SNHLY and CDR2 FYNNEI. V was trimmed by 8 bases and J by 4 bases, leaving 14 bases between them. CDR3 residues: CASSGARSYGYTF. CDR3 in DNA: TGTGCCAGCTCCGGGGCCAGGAGCTATGGCTACACCTTC. Together with reference TRBV2 and TRBJ1-2, the CDR3 gives the full variable domain: EPEVTQTPSHQVTQMGQEVILRCVPISNHLYFYWYRQILGQKVEFLVSFYNNEISEKSEIFDDQFSVERPDGSNFTLKIRSTKLEDSAMYFCASSGARSYGYTFGSGTRLTVV.

Judged by abundance, this clonotype is medium-sized. The rearrangement links TRBV3-1 to TRBJ2-5; 7 bases line up with TRBD2. The CDR3 sequence is 15 residues long. The junction had 10 bases not matched to a gene; V was cut back by 0 bases and J by 9 bases. The V gene's germline CDR1 is LGHDT and CDR2 YNNKEL (reference sequence). The DNA of the CDR3 is TGTGCCAGCAGCCAAGATCAAAGCGGGGCCCCACCCCAGTACTTC. Protein sequence: CASSQDQSGAPPQYF.